The 14 T cell receptor beta chains listed next were all sequenced from one sample in a study of cytomegalovirus exposure and HLA in healthy donors. PCR used 60 Vbeta primers and 13 Jbeta primers. The repertoire was sequenced with immunoSEQ multiplex PCR; TCRdb's copy has only in-frame clones and lacks some. The sample has 140,000 or so clones, 9.4% seen once. Sequencing used PBMCs. The receptors derive from a male donor in good health and CMV-seronegative.

This chain links TRBV13 with TRBJ2-7; TRBD2 agrees at 10 bases. The CDR3 extends over 15 amino acids. The germline V gene encodes CDR1 PRHDT and CDR2 FYEKMQ (reference sequence). V was clipped by 3 bases and J by 2 bases; unmatched bases: 4. CDR3 region: CASSFELAGPYEQYF. The CDR3 region has the DNA TGTGCCAGCAGCTTTGAACTAGCGGGACCCTACGAGCAGTACTTC. The complete variable domain, with remaining parts taken from reference TRBV13 and TRBJ2-7, reads AAGVIQSPRHLIKEKRETATLKCYPIPRHDTVYWYQQGPGQDPQFLISFYEKMQSDKGSIPDRFSAQQFSDYHSELNMSSLELGDSALYFCASSFELAGPYEQYFGPGTRLTVT.

This clone was seen only a few times. The chain has TRBV28 and TRBJ2-7; 11 bases agree with TRBD2. This CDR3 has 15 residues. V trimming: 4 bases; J trimming: 3 bases; junction bases outside the gene matches: 5. The germline CDR1 and CDR2 sequences are MDHEN and SYDVKM. CDR3 in amino acids: CASSSSLAGGYEQYF. In DNA form, the CDR3 reads TGTGCCAGCAGTTCCTCTCTAGCGGGAGGCTACGAGCAGTACTTC.

In this sample, this clone turned up a few times. This chain links TRBV6-1 with TRBJ1-1; D uncertain. The CDR3 covers 14 residues. CDR1 and CDR2 (germline): MNHNS, SASEGT. The V and J ends lost 1 base and 1 base respectively, with 7 bases between them. The CDR3 DNA reads as TGTGCCAGCAGTGAAGTTGGCAGGAACACTGAAGCTTTCTTT. It yields the protein CASSEVGRNTEAFF.

The chain combines TRBV19 with TRBJ2-3; D is unresolved. The CDR3 loop spans 13 amino acids. Germline V gene sequence: CDR1 LNHDA, CDR2 SQIVND (reference sequence). V shed 5 bases and J shed 5 bases, with 11 bases lying between them. As DNA, the CDR3 is TGTGCCAGTAGTTCCGACTTGGAAGATACGCAGTATTTT. This translates into CASSSDLEDTQYF.

About this clone itself: Other DNA sequences in the same sample also yield this CDR3. The V and J genes are TRBV6-5 and TRBJ1-4; 9 nucleotides agree with TRBD1. CDR3 length equals 14 residues. The V gene end was trimmed by 6 bases and the J gene end by 8 bases; junction bases not matched to a gene: 7. Germline CDR1 MNHEY, CDR2 SVGAGI. The CDR3 protein is CASSRDRVNEKLFF. For the CDR3, the DNA is TGTGCCAGCAGCCGGGACAGGGTGAACGAAAAACTGTTTTTT.

Only a few counts were recorded for this clone. The J gene is TRBJ1-2, the V gene TRBV4-3; a possible D gene is TRBD1 (5 bases). From germline, CDR1 is LGHNA and CDR2 YSLEER. CDR3 length: 18 residues. Trimming took off 1 base at V and 8 bases at J, with 26 bases between the two ends. CDR3 residues: CASSQGLGRAPPVGGYTF. In DNA form, the CDR3 reads TGCGCCAGCAGCCAAGGTCTCGGCAGGGCACCCCCAGTAGGAGGCTACACCTTC.

This chain connects TRBV6-5 to TRBJ1-5, with 8 bases that match TRBD1. The CDR3 spans 14 residues. The V gene end was trimmed by 4 bases and the J gene end by 2 bases; junction bases not matched to a gene: 1. Per germline, CDR1 MNHEY and CDR2 SVGAGI. CDR3 in DNA: TGTGCCAGCAGTTCGGACAGGGGCAATCAGCCCCAGCATTTT. Its protein product is CASSSDRGNQPQHF.

This clone has more than one count but fewer than ten. The chain recombines TRBV10-3 with TRBJ1-1, with unresolved D. Germline lookup yields CDR1 ENHRY and CDR2 SYGVKD. The CDR3 totals 10 residues. For the CDR3, the DNA is TGTACCACAAAGAACACTGAAGCTTTCTTT. It yields the protein CTTKNTEAFF.

V gene TRBV9 combines with J gene TRBJ2-1; D might be TRBD2 (6 bases). The CDR3 has 13 amino acids. Trimming removed 3 bases from V and 9 bases from J, with 13 bases in between. Per the germline V gene, CDR1 is SGDLS and CDR2 is YYNGEE. The CDR3: CASSAWGEGEQFF. Here the CDR3 DNA reads TGTGCCAGCAGCGCCTGGGGGGAAGGTGAGCAGTTCTTC.

In this sample, this clone turned up a few times. The chain is built from TRBV5-1 and TRBJ2-3, with D possibly TRBD1 on 6 matching bases. V was pared by 4 bases and J by 3 bases, with 15 bases between. Per the germline V gene, CDR1 is SGHRS and CDR2 is YFSETQ. This CDR3 is built from 15 residues. CDR3 sequence: CASSDDRPRTDTQYF. The CDR3 nucleotides are TGCGCCAGCAGCGACGACAGGCCTAGGACAGATACGCAGTATTTT.

V and J are TRBV7-9 and TRBJ1-1; TRBD1 is a possible D gene (5 bases). Trimming took 4 bases from V and 2 from J, leaving 20 bases between them. Per the germline V gene, CDR1 is SEHNR and CDR2 is FQNEAQ (reference sequence). The CDR3 runs 17 residues. Here the CDR3 DNA reads TGTGCCAGCAGCTATATAACGCCCGACAGAAGCAACACTGAAGCTTTCTTT. Translating it yields CASSYITPDRSNTEAFF.

This clone occurred a few times. This chain uses TRBV6-1 with TRBJ1-1, with D unclear. Trimming cost V 2 bases and J 1 base, with 8 bases left between them. The CDR3 covers 14 residues. Germline V CDR1 and CDR2: MNHNS, SASEGT. The CDR3 bases are TGTGCCAGCAGTGAAAGTAGCTGGAACACTGAAGCTTTCTTT. Translation gives CASSESSWNTEAFF.

There are a few counts of this clone. This chain connects TRBV11-2 to TRBJ2-7; possible D gene TRBD2, 6 bases. Trimming pared 5 bases from V and 2 bases from J, leaving 16 bases between. CDR1 SGHAT and CDR2 FQNNGV come from the germline V gene. CDR3 length: 15 residues. The CDR3 loop reads CASSPIGGLTYEQYF. The CDR3 DNA reads as TGTGCCAGCAGCCCTATAGGAGGACTAACCTACGAGCAGTACTTC.

The chain combines TRBV28 with TRBJ2-5, with 10 bases aligning to TRBD2. The CDR3 is made up of 15 amino acids. The V segment lost 9 bases and the J segment 4 bases; nucleotides outside the gene matches: 11. Germline V gene sequence: CDR1 MDHEN, CDR2 SYDVKM. CDR3 sequence (DNA): TGTGCCAGTAGTCTAGCGGGAGAGGGTGGAGAGACCCAGTACTTC. This translates into CASSLAGEGGETQYF.